A selection of T cell receptor beta chains follows, all from one sample in a study of somatic mutations in cytotoxic T cells in rheumatoid arthritis. Measured with immunoSEQ multiplex PCR; TCRdb has only the in-frame clones, and not every one. The table records about 25,000 clones, roughly 74% of them present only once. Sequencing input: CD8+ T cells sorted from blood. These receptor sequences come from a woman younger than 35 in good health. The CDR3 runs from the conserved cysteine through the conserved F or W. A D gene is named only where the DNA matches it firmly. The size field is filled for only some rows; it gives once, few, many or a size class.

CDR3 DNA: TGTGCCAGCAGCCTACAGGGCCCTTCGAAGGGCCCGCCCCACGAGCAGTACTTC
CDR3 protein: CASSLQGPSKGPPHEQYF
V gene: TRBV2
D gene: NA
J gene: TRBJ2-7
clone size: few

CDR3 DNA: TGTGCCAGCAGTGATGGCGGGACAGTTTTT
CDR3 protein: CASSDGGTVF
V gene: TRBV6-1
D gene: TRBD1
J gene: TRBJ1-4
clone size: NA

CDR3 DNA: TGCAGCGTTGGCAGGGGGCATTTCGGGGAGCTGTTTTTT
CDR3 protein: CSVGRGHFGELFF
V gene: TRBV29-1
D gene: TRBD1
J gene: TRBJ2-2
clone size: once

CDR3 DNA: TGCAGCGTTGATCGGGGGTACAATGAGCAGTTCTTC
CDR3 protein: CSVDRGYNEQFF
V gene: TRBV29-1
D gene: NA
J gene: TRBJ2-1
clone size: NA

CDR3 DNA: TGTGCCAGCAGGCCGGGTGGCCTTAATGAAAAACTGTTTTTT
CDR3 protein: CASRPGGLNEKLFF
V gene: TRBV28
D gene: NA
J gene: TRBJ1-4
clone size: NA

CDR3 DNA: TGCGCCAGCAGCTTGGGGATAGCGGGGGAGTTAGCAGATACGCAGTATTTT
CDR3 protein: CASSLGIAGELADTQYF
V gene: TRBV5-1
D gene: TRBD2
J gene: TRBJ2-3
clone size: NA

CDR3 DNA: TGCGCCAGCAGCTTGGGACGGAACCAAGAGACCCAGTACTTC
CDR3 protein: CASSLGRNQETQYF
V gene: TRBV5-1
D gene: NA
J gene: TRBJ2-5
clone size: NA

CDR3 DNA: TGTGCCAGCGGGGCGACAGGGCCTAATCAGCCCCAGCATTTT
CDR3 protein: CASGATGPNQPQHF
V gene: TRBV7-9
D gene: TRBD1
J gene: TRBJ1-5
clone size: few

CDR3 DNA: TGTGCCAGCAGCCCGGGAGAGACCTATGGCTACACCTTC
CDR3 protein: CASSPGETYGYTF
V gene: TRBV5-4
D gene: NA
J gene: TRBJ1-2
clone size: few

CDR3 DNA: TGTGCCAGCAGTTCGGGACAGGGGGTTGGAAACACCATATATTTT
CDR3 protein: CASSSGQGVGNTIYF
V gene: TRBV6-6
D gene: TRBD1
J gene: TRBJ1-3
clone size: few

CDR3 DNA: TGCAGCGTTGTTGAGACAGGGAACACCGGGGAGCTGTTTTTT
CDR3 protein: CSVVETGNTGELFF
V gene: TRBV29-1
D gene: NA
J gene: TRBJ2-2
clone size: NA

CDR3 DNA: TGTGCCAGCAGCTTAAACTTGGGACGTGAGACCCAGTACTTC
CDR3 protein: CASSLNLGRETQYF
V gene: TRBV7-9
D gene: NA
J gene: TRBJ2-5
clone size: few

CDR3 DNA: TGTGCCAGCATGAAGAGGGGGGCCGGAAACACCATATATTTT
CDR3 protein: CASMKRGAGNTIYF
V gene: TRBV27
D gene: NA
J gene: TRBJ1-3
clone size: NA

CDR3 DNA: TGTGCCAGCAGCTCACCCTACGAGCAGTACTTC
CDR3 protein: CASSSPYEQYF
V gene: TRBV5-4
D gene: NA
J gene: TRBJ2-7
clone size: few

CDR3 DNA: TGTGCCAGCAGTGATCGGGACAGGGCCACAGATACGCAGTATTTT
CDR3 protein: CASSDRDRATDTQYF
V gene: TRBV25-1
D gene: TRBD1
J gene: TRBJ2-3
clone size: few

CDR3 DNA: TGTGCTAGTGGTCCAACACTAGCACCGAACACCGGGGAGCTGTTTTTT
CDR3 protein: CASGPTLAPNTGELFF
V gene: TRBV12-5
D gene: NA
J gene: TRBJ2-2
clone size: NA

CDR3 DNA: TGTGCCAGCTCAGCGACAGGGCAGTCCTATAATTCACCCCTCCACTTT
CDR3 protein: CASSATGQSYNSPLHF
V gene: TRBV18
D gene: TRBD1
J gene: TRBJ1-6
clone size: NA

CDR3 DNA: TGTGCCAGCAGTGAAGTCGGGAACAATCAGCCCCAGCATTTT
CDR3 protein: CASSEVGNNQPQHF
V gene: TRBV2
D gene: NA
J gene: TRBJ1-5
clone size: NA

CDR3 DNA: TGTGCCAGCAGCTTAGAGGGACTTGAGCAGTTCTTC
CDR3 protein: CASSLEGLEQFF
V gene: TRBV7-6
D gene: NA
J gene: TRBJ2-1
clone size: few

CDR3 DNA: TGTGCCAGCAGTCGGACAGGGTTGAACACTGAAGCTTTCTTT
CDR3 protein: CASSRTGLNTEAFF
V gene: TRBV28
D gene: TRBD1
J gene: TRBJ1-1
clone size: NA

CDR3 DNA: TGTGCCAGCAGTTTTCCGCTGCAGCCCCAGCATTTT
CDR3 protein: CASSFPLQPQHF
V gene: TRBV28
D gene: NA
J gene: TRBJ1-5
clone size: NA

CDR3 DNA: TGTGCCAGCAGCTTAAACTTCATCGCTAGCGGGGGGGGGCTCAATGAGCAGTTCTTC
CDR3 protein: CASSLNFIASGGGLNEQFF
V gene: TRBV7-8
D gene: TRBD2
J gene: TRBJ2-1
clone size: NA

CDR3 DNA: TGTGCCAGCAGCTTGGGGCAGGAATACACTGAAGCTTTCTTT
CDR3 protein: CASSLGQEYTEAFF
V gene: TRBV5-6
D gene: NA
J gene: TRBJ1-1
clone size: NA

CDR3 DNA: TGTGCCAGCAGCTTAGATTTGATTTTCAGCGACGATACGCAGTATTTT
CDR3 protein: CASSLDLIFSDDTQYF
V gene: TRBV7-2
D gene: NA
J gene: TRBJ2-3
clone size: NA

CDR3 DNA: TGTGCCAGCAGTGAAGCGGGGGGGACAGATACGCAGTATTTT
CDR3 protein: CASSEAGGTDTQYF
V gene: TRBV6-4
D gene: TRBD2
J gene: TRBJ2-3
clone size: NA

CDR3 DNA: TGTGCCAGCAGTCCGACAGGGTTGGGAGAGACCCAGTACTTC
CDR3 protein: CASSPTGLGETQYF
V gene: TRBV6-5
D gene: TRBD1
J gene: TRBJ2-5
clone size: NA

CDR3 DNA: TGTGCCAGCAGTTTGGGACAGGGCTATGGCTACACCTTC
CDR3 protein: CASSLGQGYGYTF
V gene: TRBV28
D gene: TRBD1
J gene: TRBJ1-2
clone size: NA

CDR3 DNA: TGTGCCATCAGTGAGGGGGCGGGGACGGCCGGTGAGACCCAGTACTTC
CDR3 protein: CAISEGAGTAGETQYF
V gene: TRBV10-3
D gene: NA
J gene: TRBJ2-5
clone size: NA

CDR3 DNA: TGTGCCAGCAGCCTCCTATACACAGATACGCAGTATTTT
CDR3 protein: CASSLLYTDTQYF
V gene: TRBV6-5
D gene: NA
J gene: TRBJ2-3
clone size: NA

CDR3 DNA: TGTGCCAGCAGTCCCGGACTAGCGGGAGGGGATAGTGAGCAGTTCTTC
CDR3 protein: CASSPGLAGGDSEQFF
V gene: TRBV13
D gene: TRBD2
J gene: TRBJ2-1
clone size: NA

CDR3 DNA: TGTGCCAGCAGTTTAGACAGGGCGGGCGAGCAGTACTTC
CDR3 protein: CASSLDRAGEQYF
V gene: TRBV27
D gene: TRBD1
J gene: TRBJ2-7
clone size: NA

CDR3 DNA: TGTGCCAGTACCCTAAGGGGGAACACCGGGGAGCTGTTTTTT
CDR3 protein: CASTLRGNTGELFF
V gene: TRBV19
D gene: NA
J gene: TRBJ2-2
clone size: NA

CDR3 DNA: TGTGCCACCAGCAGAGTGGCGGCAGGGGGCAATGGCTACACCTTC
CDR3 protein: CATSRVAAGGNGYTF
V gene: TRBV15
D gene: TRBD1
J gene: TRBJ1-2
clone size: few

CDR3 DNA: TGTGCCAGTAAGGGCTGGGGGAGCAATCAGCCCCAGCATTTT
CDR3 protein: CASKGWGSNQPQHF
V gene: TRBV19
D gene: NA
J gene: TRBJ1-5
clone size: NA

CDR3 DNA: TGTGCCAGCAGTAGATTAGGGACAGCGGATGAAGAGACCCAGTACTTC
CDR3 protein: CASSRLGTADEETQYF
V gene: TRBV28
D gene: TRBD1
J gene: TRBJ2-5
clone size: NA

CDR3 DNA: TGTGCCAGCTCTTCTGACTACAGCTACGAGCAGTACTTC
CDR3 protein: CASSSDYSYEQYF
V gene: TRBV18
D gene: NA
J gene: TRBJ2-7
clone size: once